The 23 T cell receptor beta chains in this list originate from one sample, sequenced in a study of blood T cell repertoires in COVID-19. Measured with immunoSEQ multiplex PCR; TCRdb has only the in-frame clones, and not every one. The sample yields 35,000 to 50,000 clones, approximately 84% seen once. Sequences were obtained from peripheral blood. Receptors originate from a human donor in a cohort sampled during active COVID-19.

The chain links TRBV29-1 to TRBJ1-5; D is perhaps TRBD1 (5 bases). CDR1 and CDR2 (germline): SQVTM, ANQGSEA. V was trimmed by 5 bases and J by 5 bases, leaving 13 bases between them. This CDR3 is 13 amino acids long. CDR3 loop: CSVLLGGDQPQHF. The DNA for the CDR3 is TGCAGCGTTCTATTGGGGGGGGATCAGCCCCAGCATTTT.

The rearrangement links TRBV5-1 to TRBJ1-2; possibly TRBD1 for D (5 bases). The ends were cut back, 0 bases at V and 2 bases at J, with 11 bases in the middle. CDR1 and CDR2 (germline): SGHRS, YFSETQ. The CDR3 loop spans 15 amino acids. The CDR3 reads CASSLAGRENYGYTF. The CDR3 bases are TGCGCCAGCAGCTTGGCCGGCAGGGAAAACTATGGCTACACCTTC.

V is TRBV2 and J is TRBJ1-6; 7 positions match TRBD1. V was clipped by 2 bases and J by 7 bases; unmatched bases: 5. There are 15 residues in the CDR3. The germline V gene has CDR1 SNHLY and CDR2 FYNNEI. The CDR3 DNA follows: TGTGCCAGCAGTGAAACGGTAGGGGGCAATTCACCCCTCCACTTT. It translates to CASSETVGGNSPLHF.

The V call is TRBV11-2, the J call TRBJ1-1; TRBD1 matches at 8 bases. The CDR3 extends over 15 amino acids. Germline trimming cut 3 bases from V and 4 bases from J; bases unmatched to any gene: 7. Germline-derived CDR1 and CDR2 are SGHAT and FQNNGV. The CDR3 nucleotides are TGTGCCAGCAGCTTTGGACAGGGAATAACCACTGAAGCTTTCTTT. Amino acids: CASSFGQGITTEAFF.

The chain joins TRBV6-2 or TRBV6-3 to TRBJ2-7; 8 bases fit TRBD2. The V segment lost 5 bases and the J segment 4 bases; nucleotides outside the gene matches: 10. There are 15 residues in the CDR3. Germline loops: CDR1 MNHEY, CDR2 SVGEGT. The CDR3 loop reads CASSARGGGTYEQYF. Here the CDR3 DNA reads TGTGCCAGCAGTGCAAGGGGCGGGGGGACTTACGAGCAGTACTTC.

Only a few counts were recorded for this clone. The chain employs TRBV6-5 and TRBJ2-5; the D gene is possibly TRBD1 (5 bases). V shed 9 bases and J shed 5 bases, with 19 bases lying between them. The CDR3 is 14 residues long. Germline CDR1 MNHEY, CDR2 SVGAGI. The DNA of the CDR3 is TGTGCCAGGAAGCAGATTACAGGTCGGGAGACCCAGTACTTC. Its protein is CARKQITGRETQYF.

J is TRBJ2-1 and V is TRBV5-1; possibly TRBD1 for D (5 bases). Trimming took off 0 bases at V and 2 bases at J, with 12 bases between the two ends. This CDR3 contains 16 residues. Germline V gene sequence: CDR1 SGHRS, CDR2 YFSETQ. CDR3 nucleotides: TGCGCCAGCAGCTTGGTTCGTGACAGCGCCTACAATGAGCAGTTCTTC. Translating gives CASSLVRDSAYNEQFF. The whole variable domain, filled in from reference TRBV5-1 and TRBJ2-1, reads KAGVTQTPRYLIKTRGQQVTLSCSPISGHRSVSWYQQTPGQGLQFLFEYFSETQRNKGNFPGRFSGRQFSNSRSEMNVSTLELGDSALYLCASSLVRDSAYNEQFFGPGTRLTVL.

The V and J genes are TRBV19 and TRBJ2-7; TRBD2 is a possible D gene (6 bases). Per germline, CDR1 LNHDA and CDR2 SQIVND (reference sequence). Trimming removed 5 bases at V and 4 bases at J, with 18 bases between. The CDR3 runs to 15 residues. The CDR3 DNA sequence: TGTGCCAGTAGTGCTGGACAACTCGGGGGTTACGAGCAGTACTTC. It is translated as CASSAGQLGGYEQYF.

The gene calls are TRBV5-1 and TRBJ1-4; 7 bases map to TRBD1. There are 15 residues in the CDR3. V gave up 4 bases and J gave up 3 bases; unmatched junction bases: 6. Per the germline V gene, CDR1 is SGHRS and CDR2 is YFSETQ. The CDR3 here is CASSKDRFSNEKLFF. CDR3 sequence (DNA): TGCGCCAGCAGCAAGGACAGGTTTTCTAATGAAAAACTGTTTTTT.

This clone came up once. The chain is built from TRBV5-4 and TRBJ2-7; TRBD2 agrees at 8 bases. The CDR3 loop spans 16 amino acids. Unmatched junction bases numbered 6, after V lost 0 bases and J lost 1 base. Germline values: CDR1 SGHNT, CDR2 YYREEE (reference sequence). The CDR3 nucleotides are TGTGCCAGCAGCTTGGGTGGGTTAGCGGGATCCTACGAGCAGTACTTC. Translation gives CASSLGGLAGSYEQYF. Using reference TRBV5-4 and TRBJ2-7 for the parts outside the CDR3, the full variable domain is ETGVTQSPTHLIKTRGQQVTLRCSSQSGHNTVSWYQQALGQGPQFIFQYYREEENGRGNFPPRFSGLQFPNYSSELNVNALELDDSALYLCASSLGGLAGSYEQYFGPGTRLTVT.

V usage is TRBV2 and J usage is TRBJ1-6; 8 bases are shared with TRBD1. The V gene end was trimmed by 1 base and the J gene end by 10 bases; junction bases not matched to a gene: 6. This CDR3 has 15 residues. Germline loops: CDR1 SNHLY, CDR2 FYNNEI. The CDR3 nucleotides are TGTGCCAGCAGTGAAGGGCCGGGACAGGTGTCACCCCTCCACTTT. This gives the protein CASSEGPGQVSPLHF.

Here the CDR3 reads CASNRLNTGELFF. CDR3 coding DNA: TGTGCCAGCAATCGACTAAACACCGGGGAGCTGTTTTTT. The genes are TRBV6-5 and TRBJ2-2; D possibly corresponds to TRBD2 (5 bases). The CDR3 consists of 13 residues. CDR1 and CDR2 from the germline V gene are MNHEY and SVGAGI. V lost 7 bases, J lost 2 bases, and 8 bases lay in between.

As DNA, the CDR3 is TGTGCCAGCAGCCAAGGGACTAGCACAGATACGCAGTATTTT. It translates to CASSQGTSTDTQYF. The genes are TRBV3-1 (or the pseudogene TRBV3-2) and TRBJ2-3; the D gene is possibly TRBD2 (5 bases). The CDR3 sequence is 14 residues long. The V and J ends lost 1 base and 0 bases respectively, with 5 bases between them. Germline V CDR1 and CDR2: LGHDT, YNNKEL (reference sequence).

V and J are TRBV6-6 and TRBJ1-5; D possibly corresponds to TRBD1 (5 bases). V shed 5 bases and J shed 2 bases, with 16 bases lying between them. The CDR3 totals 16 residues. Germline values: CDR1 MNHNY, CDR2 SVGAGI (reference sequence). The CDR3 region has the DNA TGTGCCAGCAGTCTGGGTGGAGGGGTCGGCAATCAGCCCCAGCATTTT. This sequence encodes CASSLGGGVGNQPQHF.

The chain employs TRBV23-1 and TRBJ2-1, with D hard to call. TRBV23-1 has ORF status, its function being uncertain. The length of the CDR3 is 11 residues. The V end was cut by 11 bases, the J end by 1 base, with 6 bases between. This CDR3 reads CAVCSYNEQFF. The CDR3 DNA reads TGCGCCGTCTGTTCCTACAATGAGCAGTTCTTC.

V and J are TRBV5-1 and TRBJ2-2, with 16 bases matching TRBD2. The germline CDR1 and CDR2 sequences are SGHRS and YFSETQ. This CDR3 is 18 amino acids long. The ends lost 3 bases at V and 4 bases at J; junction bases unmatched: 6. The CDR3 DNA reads TGCGCCAGCAGCTCTGGGACTAGCGGGGGGGCCCGCACCGGGGAGCTGTTTTTT. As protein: CASSSGTSGGARTGELFF.

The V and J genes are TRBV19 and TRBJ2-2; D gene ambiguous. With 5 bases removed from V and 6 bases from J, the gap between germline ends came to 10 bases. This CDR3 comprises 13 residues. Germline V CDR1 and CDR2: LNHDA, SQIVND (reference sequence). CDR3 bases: TGTGCCAGTAGTGCTATTCCCCCCGGGGAGCTGTTTTTT. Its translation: CASSAIPPGELFF.

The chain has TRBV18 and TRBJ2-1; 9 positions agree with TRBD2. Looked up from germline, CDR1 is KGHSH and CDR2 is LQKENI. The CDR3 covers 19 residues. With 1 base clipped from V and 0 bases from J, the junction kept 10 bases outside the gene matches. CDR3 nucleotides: TGTGCCAGCTCACCACTTTCGCCTAGCGGGACGAGCTCCTACAATGAGCAGTTCTTC. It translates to CASSPLSPSGTSSYNEQFF.

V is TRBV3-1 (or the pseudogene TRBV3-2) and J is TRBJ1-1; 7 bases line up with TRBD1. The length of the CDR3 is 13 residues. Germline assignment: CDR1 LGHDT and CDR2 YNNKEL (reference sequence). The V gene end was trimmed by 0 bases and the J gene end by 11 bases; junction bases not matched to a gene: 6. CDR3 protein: CASSQEKGARAFF. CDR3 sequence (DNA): TGTGCCAGCAGCCAAGAAAAGGGGGCTCGGGCTTTCTTT.

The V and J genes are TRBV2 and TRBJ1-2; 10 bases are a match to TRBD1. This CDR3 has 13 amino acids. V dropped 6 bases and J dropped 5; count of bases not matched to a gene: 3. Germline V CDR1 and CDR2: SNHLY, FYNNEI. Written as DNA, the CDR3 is TGTGCCAGCAGCCGGACAGGGGGGTATGGCTACACCTTC. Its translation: CASSRTGGYGYTF.

The CDR3 DNA reads TGTGCCAGCTCACTCAATGGACAGGGTGGCGGAAACACCATATATTTT. Translating it yields CASSLNGQGGGNTIYF. V and J are TRBV18 and TRBJ1-3; 8 bases map to TRBD1. CDR1 KGHSH and CDR2 LQKENI come from the germline V gene. J was trimmed by 4 bases and V by 4 bases; bases with no gene match: 9. The CDR3 is 16 amino acids.

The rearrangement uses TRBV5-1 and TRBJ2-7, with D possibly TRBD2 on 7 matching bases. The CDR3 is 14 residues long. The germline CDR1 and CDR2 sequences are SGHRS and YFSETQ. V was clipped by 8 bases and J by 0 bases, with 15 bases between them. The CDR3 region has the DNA TGCGCCAGTTCACCCGGGGGGCTCTCCTACGAGCAGTACTTC. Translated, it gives CASSPGGLSYEQYF.

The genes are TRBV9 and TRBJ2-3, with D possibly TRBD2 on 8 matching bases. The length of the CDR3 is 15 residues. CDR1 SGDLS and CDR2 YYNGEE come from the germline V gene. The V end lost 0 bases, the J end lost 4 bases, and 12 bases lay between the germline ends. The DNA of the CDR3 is TGTGCCAGCAGCGTAGCGGGGGGGACAGCAGATACGCAGTATTTT. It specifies CASSVAGGTADTQYF.